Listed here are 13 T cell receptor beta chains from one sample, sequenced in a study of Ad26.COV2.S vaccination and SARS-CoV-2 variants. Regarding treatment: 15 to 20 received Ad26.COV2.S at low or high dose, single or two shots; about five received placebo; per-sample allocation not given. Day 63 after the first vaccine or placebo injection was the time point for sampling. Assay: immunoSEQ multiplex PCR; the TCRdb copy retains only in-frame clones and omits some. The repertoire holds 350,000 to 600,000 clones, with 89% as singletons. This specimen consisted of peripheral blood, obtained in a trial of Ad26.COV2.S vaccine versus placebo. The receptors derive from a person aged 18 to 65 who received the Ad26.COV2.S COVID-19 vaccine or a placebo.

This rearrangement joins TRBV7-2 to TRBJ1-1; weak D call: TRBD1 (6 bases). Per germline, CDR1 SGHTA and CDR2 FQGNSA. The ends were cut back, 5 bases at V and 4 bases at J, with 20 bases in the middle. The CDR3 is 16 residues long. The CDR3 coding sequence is TGTGCCAGCAGCCGTGGGGGGCCTGGATCCTTCACTGAAGCTTTCTTT. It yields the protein CASSRGGPGSFTEAFF. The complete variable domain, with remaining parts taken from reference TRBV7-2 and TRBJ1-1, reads GAGVSQSPSNKVTEKGKDVELRCDPISGHTALYWYRQSLGQGLEFLIYFQGNSAPDKSGLPSDRFSAERTGGSVSTLTIQRTQQEDSAVYLCASSRGGPGSFTEAFFGQGTRLTVV.

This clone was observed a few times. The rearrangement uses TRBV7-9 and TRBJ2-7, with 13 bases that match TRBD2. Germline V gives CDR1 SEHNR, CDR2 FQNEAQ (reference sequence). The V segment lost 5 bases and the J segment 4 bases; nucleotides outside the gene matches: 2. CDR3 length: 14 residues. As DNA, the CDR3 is TGTGCCAGCAGCCCGGGACTAGCGGGGTACGAGCAGTACTTC. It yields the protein CASSPGLAGYEQYF.

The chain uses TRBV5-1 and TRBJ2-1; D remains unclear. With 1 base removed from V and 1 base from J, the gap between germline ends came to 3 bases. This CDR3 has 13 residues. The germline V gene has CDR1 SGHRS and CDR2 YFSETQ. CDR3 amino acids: CASSLRSYNEQFF. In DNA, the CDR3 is TGCGCCAGCAGCTTGAGGTCCTACAATGAGCAGTTCTTC.

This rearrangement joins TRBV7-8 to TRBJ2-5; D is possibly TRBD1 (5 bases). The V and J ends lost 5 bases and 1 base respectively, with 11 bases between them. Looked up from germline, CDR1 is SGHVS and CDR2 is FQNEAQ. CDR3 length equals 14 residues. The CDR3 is CASSVGAFQETQYF. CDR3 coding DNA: TGTGCCAGCAGCGTAGGGGCTTTCCAAGAGACCCAGTACTTC.

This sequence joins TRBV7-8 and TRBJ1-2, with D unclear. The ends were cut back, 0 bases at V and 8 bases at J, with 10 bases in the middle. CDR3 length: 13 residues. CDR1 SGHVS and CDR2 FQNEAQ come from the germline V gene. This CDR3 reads CASSLAYFGGYTF. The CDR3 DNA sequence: TGTGCCAGCAGCTTAGCGTACTTTGGGGGCTACACCTTC.

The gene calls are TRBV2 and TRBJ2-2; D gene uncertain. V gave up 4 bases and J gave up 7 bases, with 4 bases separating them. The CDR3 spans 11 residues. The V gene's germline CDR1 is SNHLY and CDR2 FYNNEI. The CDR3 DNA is TGTGCCAGCAGTGTAGGCGGGGAGCTGTTTTTT. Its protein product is CASSVGGELFF.

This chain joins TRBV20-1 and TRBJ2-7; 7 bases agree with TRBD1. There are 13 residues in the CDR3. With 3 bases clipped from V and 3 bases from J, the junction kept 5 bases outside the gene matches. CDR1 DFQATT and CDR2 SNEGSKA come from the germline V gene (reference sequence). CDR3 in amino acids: CSASTQGLYEQYF. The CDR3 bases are TGCAGTGCTAGTACACAGGGGCTCTACGAGCAGTACTTC.

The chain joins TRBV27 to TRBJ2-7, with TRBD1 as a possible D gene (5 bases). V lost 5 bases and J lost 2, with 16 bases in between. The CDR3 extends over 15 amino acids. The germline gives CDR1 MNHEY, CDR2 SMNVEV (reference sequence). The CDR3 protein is CASSQWGNGAYEQYF. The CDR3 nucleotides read TGTGCCAGCAGTCAATGGGGCAATGGTGCCTACGAGCAGTACTTC.

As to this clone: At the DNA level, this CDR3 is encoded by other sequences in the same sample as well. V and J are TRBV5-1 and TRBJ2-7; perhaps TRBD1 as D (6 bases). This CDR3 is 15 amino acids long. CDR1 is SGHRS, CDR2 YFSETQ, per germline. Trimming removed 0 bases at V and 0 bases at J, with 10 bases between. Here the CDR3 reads CASSLVWGPSYEQYF. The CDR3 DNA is TGCGCCAGCAGCTTGGTCTGGGGGCCCTCCTACGAGCAGTACTTC.

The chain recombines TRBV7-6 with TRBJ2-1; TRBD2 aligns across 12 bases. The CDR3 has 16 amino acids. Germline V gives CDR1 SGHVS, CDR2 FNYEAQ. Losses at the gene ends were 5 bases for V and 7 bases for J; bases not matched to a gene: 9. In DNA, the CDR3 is TGTGCCAGCAGCCTCTTTCTAGCGGGAGGGCCGAATGAGCAGTTCTTC. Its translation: CASSLFLAGGPNEQFF.

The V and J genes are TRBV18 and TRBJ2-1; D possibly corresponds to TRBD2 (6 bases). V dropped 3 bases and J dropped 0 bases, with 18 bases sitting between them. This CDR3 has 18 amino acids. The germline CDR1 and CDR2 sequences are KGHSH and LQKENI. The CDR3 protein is CASSPREGLPSSYNEQFF. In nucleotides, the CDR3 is TGTGCCAGCTCACCGCGTGAGGGACTTCCAAGCTCCTACAATGAGCAGTTCTTC.

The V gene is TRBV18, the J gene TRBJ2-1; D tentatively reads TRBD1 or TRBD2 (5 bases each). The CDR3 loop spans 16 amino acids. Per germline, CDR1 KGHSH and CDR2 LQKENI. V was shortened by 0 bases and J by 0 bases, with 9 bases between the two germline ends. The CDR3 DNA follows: TGTGCCAGCTCACCACCTCTGGGACGCTCCTACAATGAGCAGTTCTTC. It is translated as CASSPPLGRSYNEQFF.

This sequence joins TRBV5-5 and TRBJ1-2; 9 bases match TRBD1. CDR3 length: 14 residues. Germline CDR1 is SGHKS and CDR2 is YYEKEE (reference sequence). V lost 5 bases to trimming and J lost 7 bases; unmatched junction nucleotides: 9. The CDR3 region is CASRLTTGGGGYTF. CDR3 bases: TGTGCCAGCAGACTTACGACAGGGGGAGGTGGCTACACCTTC.